Listed here are 8 T cell receptor beta chains from one sample, sequenced in a study of T cell responses to AZD1222 COVID-19 vaccine. The method was immunoSEQ multiplex PCR; TCRdb's version includes in-frame clones alone and lacks a portion of them. Among approximately 150,000 clones listed, 80% to 90% were seen once. Sample: peripheral blood, taken on day 0 of AZD1222 vaccination. Receptor source: an adult in good health.

The table lists this clone with a few counts. This chain uses TRBV28 with TRBJ1-5; possible D gene TRBD1, 6 bases. CDR1 is MDHEN, CDR2 SYDVKM, per germline. V was trimmed by 8 bases and J by 5 bases, leaving 16 bases between them. The CDR3 totals 14 residues. The CDR3 here is CASGGTNWDQPQHF. The CDR3 bases are TGTGCCAGCGGAGGGACAAACTGGGATCAGCCCCAGCATTTT. The full variable domain, with the rest looked up from reference TRBV28 and TRBJ1-5, is DVKVTQSSRYLVKRTGEKVFLECVQDMDHENMFWYRQDPGLGLRLIYFSYDVKMKEKGDIPEGYSVSREKKERFSLILESASTNQTSMYLCASGGTNWDQPQHFGDGTRLSIL.

The J gene is TRBJ1-4, the V gene TRBV28; unclear D gene. Trimming left V 5 bases short and J 2 bases short, with 12 bases between. Germline CDR1 is MDHEN and CDR2 is SYDVKM. The CDR3 is made up of 15 amino acids. This CDR3 is CASSPLRATNEKLFF. CDR3 DNA: TGTGCCAGCAGTCCCCTGCGGGCCACTAATGAAAAACTGTTTTTT.

The CDR3 loop reads CASSSDKPYEQYF. CDR3 in DNA: TGTGCCAGCTCATCGGACAAACCCTACGAGCAGTACTTC. The chain recombines TRBV18 with TRBJ2-7; possible D gene TRBD1, 5 bases. The CDR3 loop spans 13 amino acids. Trimming took off 5 bases at V and 2 bases at J, with 10 bases between the two ends. Germline V lookup: CDR1 KGHSH, CDR2 LQKENI.

The CDR3 spells CASSLSQGVEAFF. The CDR3 bases are TGTGCCAGCAGCTTGTCTCAGGGTGTTGAAGCTTTCTTT. The chain combines TRBV5-4 with TRBJ1-1; the D gene is possibly TRBD1 (5 bases). The CDR3 is 13 residues long. Germline-derived CDR1 and CDR2 are SGHNT and YYREEE (reference sequence). The V gene lost 1 base and the J gene lost 7 bases, with 11 bases spanning the gap.

This chain joins TRBV5-4 and TRBJ2-1, with 8 bases identical to TRBD1. V shed 0 bases and J 7 bases; nucleotides not matched to a gene: 15. The CDR3 length is 18 residues. CDR1 is SGHNT, CDR2 YYREEE, per germline (reference sequence). CDR3 DNA: TGTGCCAGCAGCTTGGGCGGTGGTAGGGGAAGGACAGGGAATGAGCAGTTCTTC. Its translation: CASSLGGGRGRTGNEQFF. The full variable domain, in which reference TRBV5-4 and TRBJ2-1 provide the parts outside the CDR3, is ETGVTQSPTHLIKTRGQQVTLRCSSQSGHNTVSWYQQALGQGPQFIFQYYREEENGRGNFPPRFSGLQFPNYSSELNVNALELDDSALYLCASSLGGGRGRTGNEQFFGPGTRLTVL.

The V call is TRBV29-1, the J call TRBJ2-7; 8 nucleotides line up with TRBD2. This CDR3 region has 15 residues. With 1 base clipped from V and 6 bases from J, the junction kept 11 bases outside the gene matches. The germline CDR1 and CDR2 sequences are SQVTM and ANQGSEA. CDR3 nucleotide sequence: TGCAGCGTTGAAGTATGGTCGGGAGGGCCGGGCGAGCAGTACTTC. Amino acid sequence: CSVEVWSGGPGEQYF.

The gene calls are TRBV5-8 and TRBJ1-6, with D maybe TRBD1 (5 bases). V was trimmed by 2 bases and J by 6 bases, leaving 12 bases between them. Germline loops: CDR1 SGHTS, CDR2 YDEGEE. The CDR3 sequence is 15 residues long. CDR3 nucleotide sequence: TGTGCCAGCAGCTTCCGGCAAGGGGTTAATTCACCCCTCCACTTT. Protein product: CASSFRQGVNSPLHF. The full variable domain, completed using reference TRBV5-8 and TRBJ1-6, is EAGVTQSPTHLIKTRGQQATLRCSPISGHTSVYWYQQALGLGLQFLLWYDEGEERNRGNFPPRFSGRQFPNYSSELNVNALELEDSALYLCASSFRQGVNSPLHFGNGTRLTVT.

The chain has TRBV19 and TRBJ1-2; D is uncertain. The V and J ends lost 6 bases and 5 bases respectively, with 10 bases between them. The CDR3 is 12 amino acids. Germline V lookup: CDR1 LNHDA, CDR2 SQIVND (reference sequence). The CDR3 sequence: CASSPHEYGYTF. The CDR3, as DNA: TGTGCCAGTAGCCCGCACGAATATGGCTACACCTTC.